The 12 T cell receptor beta chains reported below all come from one sample, sequenced in a study of post-analysis software for immune sequencing data. Study-wide points: TRBV5-6, TRBV5-1 and TRBV20-1 belonged to a set of a few TRBV segments that were more frequent in patients than controls.

These receptors have no identified antigens. cDNA libraries for TCR beta contained unique molecular identifiers. TCRdb re-analysed the PCR reads in MiXCR, keeping a single row per CDR3 protein. The sample has hundreds of thousands of distinct CDR3 sequences, roughly 46% seen once. The sequenced sample consisted of blood. The receptors were gathered from a girl aged 10 to 17 with multiple sclerosis.

This chain connects TRBV20-1 to TRBJ1-5; D remains unclear. This CDR3 spans 15 amino acids. Germline V lookup: CDR1 DFQATT, CDR2 SNEGSKA (reference sequence). V lost 2 bases and J lost 0, with 11 bases in between. The CDR3 here is CSARYVALSNQPQHF. The CDR3 DNA follows: TGCAGTGCTAGATATGTGGCCCTTAGCAATCAGCCCCAGCATTTT.

This clonotype was seen a handful of times. The chain recombines TRBV20-1 with TRBJ2-7; D gene uncertain. CDR1 and CDR2 (germline): DFQATT, SNEGSKA (reference sequence). Trimming pared 2 bases from V and 4 bases from J, leaving 12 bases between. The CDR3 is made up of 13 amino acids. The CDR3 sequence: CSARSPLGYEQYF. The CDR3 bases are TGCAGTGCTAGATCCCCGTTGGGGTACGAGCAGTACTTC.

This clonotype was counted between two and nine times. DNA for the CDR3: TGTGCCAGCAGCCCCAGGGAGATCTCCTACGAGCAGTACTTC. It is translated as CASSPREISYEQYF. The chain couples TRBV7-9 to TRBJ2-7; TRBD1 or TRBD2 may be the D gene (5 bases each). Deletions cut 5 bases from V and 0 bases from J, with 11 bases between. In germline, CDR1 is SEHNR, CDR2 FQNEAQ (reference sequence). This CDR3 is 14 amino acids long.

V gene TRBV6-5 combines with J gene TRBJ2-2, with 10 bases lining up with TRBD1. The CDR3 runs to 16 residues. Germline values: CDR1 MNHEY, CDR2 SVGAGI. V was pared by 6 bases and J by 7 bases, with 11 bases of the junction left unmatched. The DNA of the CDR3 is TGTGCCAGCAGCCCCCCCGGGACAGGGGAAGGCGGGGAGCTGTTTTTT. This codes for CASSPPGTGEGGELFF.

V gene TRBV7-3 combines with J gene TRBJ2-1; the D gene is possibly TRBD1 (5 bases). Per the germline V gene, CDR1 is SGHTA and CDR2 is FQGTGA. The CDR3 contains 15 residues. V dropped 2 bases and J dropped 4 bases, with 12 bases sitting between them. CDR3: CASSLRQGGYNEQFF. The CDR3 nucleotides read TGTGCCAGCAGCTTACGGCAGGGTGGGTACAATGAGCAGTTCTTC.

This clonotype was observed a handful of times. The chain combines TRBV7-2 with TRBJ2-7; 7 bases match TRBD2. CDR3 length: 16 amino acids. Germline V gene lookup returns CDR1 SGHTA and CDR2 FQGNSA. J was trimmed by 2 bases and V by 4 bases; bases with no gene match: 11. The CDR3 reads CASSSVGRGRPYEQYF. The CDR3, as DNA: TGTGCCAGCAGCTCGGTAGGGCGGGGGAGGCCCTACGAGCAGTACTTC.

The V call is TRBV18, the J call TRBJ2-5, with 7 bases identical to TRBD1. Germline V gives CDR1 KGHSH, CDR2 LQKENI. The CDR3 loop spans 16 amino acids. V shed 3 bases and J 0 bases; nucleotides not matched to a gene: 7. The CDR3 region is CASSPMTGTYQETQYF. CDR3 DNA sequence: TGTGCCAGCTCACCGATGACAGGGACGTACCAAGAGACCCAGTACTTC.

This clonotype was seen a handful of times. The V and J genes are TRBV12-3 or TRBV12-4 and TRBJ1-1; D unclear. Trimming took off 8 bases at V and 0 bases at J, with 4 bases between the two ends. This CDR3 region has 11 residues. The CDR3 sequence: CASWLNTEAFF. The CDR3 DNA sequence: TGTGCCAGCTGGTTGAACACTGAAGCTTTCTTT.

This clonotype occurred a few times. The gene calls are TRBV29-1 and TRBJ2-1, with 11 nucleotides matching TRBD2. Germline-derived CDR1 and CDR2 are SQVTM and ANQGSEA. With V trimmed by 6 bases and J by 8 bases, 12 bases remained unmatched. The CDR3 is 15 residues long. The CDR3 sequence: CSVTLPGLAVDEQFF. The CDR3 region has the DNA TGCAGCGTAACATTACCGGGACTAGCGGTCGATGAGCAGTTCTTC.

The rearrangement links TRBV7-9 to TRBJ2-3; 9 bases match TRBD2. The ends lost 3 bases at V and 6 bases at J; junction bases unmatched: 19. The CDR3 loop spans 19 amino acids. Germline V gives CDR1 SEHNR, CDR2 FQNEAQ (reference sequence). Written as DNA, the CDR3 is TGTGCCAGCAGCTTGGCCCGTCGGCTAGCGGGATCCCCAGCGGATACGCAGTATTTT. This translates into CASSLARRLAGSPADTQYF.

As concerns this clonotype: The CDR3 carries no conserved terminal phenylalanine or tryptophan, so it likely arises from a read error. The DNA of the CDR3 is TGCAGTGCTACCGGACAGGTCAGCTACGAGCAGTACATC. It codes for CSATGQVSYEQYI. V usage is TRBV20-1 and J usage is TRBJ2-7; 7 bases are shared with TRBD1. CDR1 DFQATT and CDR2 SNEGSKA come from the germline V gene (reference sequence). V dropped 4 bases and J dropped 3; count of bases not matched to a gene: 6. CDR3 length: 13 amino acids.

V and J are TRBV27 and TRBJ2-3; 9 bases are a match to TRBD2. This CDR3 contains 17 residues. CDR1 is MNHEY, CDR2 SMNVEV, per germline (reference sequence). The J segment lost 7 bases and the V segment lost 2 bases, leaving 13 bases of the junction unmatched. The CDR3 nucleotides are TGTGCCAGCAGTTTACTAGCGGGACTCACGACACGACATACGCAGTATTTT. Encoded protein: CASSLLAGLTTRHTQYF.